In its sample, the clone carrying this T cell receptor (beta chain) was seen many times. Its antigen is as yet unknown. The read ends 3 residues before the CDR3 terminus; that terminus is restored from the germline J gene. The V gene's germline CDR1 is MDHEN and CDR2 SYDVKM. The ends lost 3 bases at V and 4 bases at J; junction bases unmatched: 5. This CDR3 has 15 amino acids. Repertoires were generated with immunoSEQ multiplex PCR, while TCRdb's copy carries only in-frame clones and drops some. In total the sample includes about 39,000 clones, none of them seen once. This entry belongs to a study of T cell clonality in common variable immunodeficiency. Study-wide points: In common variable immunodeficiency, TCR beta chains reportedly carried fewer deletions and N-nucleotide insertions. Compared with healthy controls, CVID subjects showed increased TCRbeta clonality, mostly in about a third.

This sequence joins TRBV28 and TRBJ2-5; 10 bases map to TRBD1. What was sequenced was peripheral blood mononuclear cells. This receptor was taken from a person aged 18 to 75 in good health. CDR3 loop: CASSFDGTGVETQYF. The sequenced part of the CDR3 DNA is TGTGCCAGCAGTTTTGATGGGACAGGGGTAGAGACC.